These 21 T cell receptor beta chains originate from one sample sequenced in a study of neurological immune-mediated disorders. Using its own MiXCR run on the 5' RACE reads, TCRdb lists one record per CDR3 protein. This repertoire shows about 55,000 distinct CDR3 sequences, about 4% found once; its top ten account for roughly 2%. The sample was CD4+ T cells from blood. The receptors were gathered from a middle-aged woman with multiple sclerosis.

This clonotype was detected ten times or more. The chain has TRBV7-8 and TRBJ1-1; D ambiguous. V was clipped by 3 bases and J by 4 bases, with 9 bases between them. The V gene's germline CDR1 is SGHVS and CDR2 FQNEAQ. CDR3 length: 13 residues. Written as DNA, the CDR3 is TGTGCCAGCAGCTTGGGTCTAGCCACTGAAGCTTTCTTT. Protein: CASSLGLATEAFF.

This clonotype was counted at least ten times. The chain combines TRBV3-1 with TRBJ2-2, with D tentatively TRBD2 (5 bases). The germline gives CDR1 LGHDT, CDR2 YNNKEL (reference sequence). V was shortened by 8 bases and J by 3 bases, with 10 bases between the two germline ends. The CDR3 extends over 13 amino acids. The CDR3 DNA reads as TGTGCCAGCCGGGGAGTGCACACCGGGGAGCTGTTTTTT. Amino acids: CASRGVHTGELFF.

This clonotype was seen ten or more times. The rearrangement links TRBV7-9 to TRBJ2-1; D perhaps matches TRBD2 (6 bases). The germline CDR1 and CDR2 sequences are SEHNR and FQNEAQ (reference sequence). Trimming shortened V by 1 base and J by 9 bases, and 22 bases separated the two germline ends. This CDR3 spans 17 amino acids. CDR3 sequence: CASSLGGVSPGGGEQFF. CDR3 DNA: TGTGCCAGCAGCTTAGGCGGGGTGAGCCCTGGGGGAGGTGAGCAGTTCTTC. Complete variable domain (other parts from reference TRBV7-9 and TRBJ2-1): DTGVSQNPRHKITKRGQNVTFRCDPISEHNRLYWYRQTLGQGPEFLTYFQNEAQLEKSRLLSDRFSAERPKGSFSTLEIQRTEQGDSAMYLCASSLGGVSPGGGEQFFGPGTRLTVL.

This clonotype was observed many times. CDR3 in DNA: TGCGCCAGCAGCCGCTTCCCGGGACAGTCGGGGGATGGCTACACCTTC. Its protein is CASSRFPGQSGDGYTF. The gene calls are TRBV5-1 and TRBJ1-2; 7 nucleotides agree with TRBD1. The CDR3 consists of 16 residues. CDR1 and CDR2 (germline): SGHRS, YFSETQ. Losses at the gene ends were 4 bases for V and 6 bases for J; bases not matched to a gene: 15. Based on the CDR3 plus reference TRBV5-1 and TRBJ1-2, the full variable domain is KAGVTQTPRYLIKTRGQQVTLSCSPISGHRSVSWYQQTPGQGLQFLFEYFSETQRNKGNFPGRFSGRQFSNSRSEMNVSTLELGDSALYLCASSRFPGQSGDGYTFGSGTRLTVV.

This clonotype was observed a few times. The gene calls are TRBV3-1 and TRBJ2-2; 12 nucleotides agree with TRBD2. J lost 4 bases, V lost 5 bases, and 5 bases had no gene match. Per the germline V gene, CDR1 is LGHDT and CDR2 is YNNKEL (reference sequence). The length of the CDR3 is 16 residues. This CDR3 reads CASSGGLAGSTGELFF. DNA for the CDR3: TGTGCCAGCAGCGGTGGACTAGCGGGGTCCACCGGGGAGCTGTTTTTT.

This clonotype was observed many times. The chain has TRBV6-6 and TRBJ2-7; tentatively, D is TRBD2 (5 bases). The germline gives CDR1 MNHNY, CDR2 SVGAGI (reference sequence). CDR3 length: 13 amino acids. The V and J ends lost 2 bases and 9 bases respectively, with 14 bases between them. CDR3 nucleotide sequence: TGTGCCAGCAGTTACGTCCTAAACGAGGGGCAGTACTTC. It yields the protein CASSYVLNEGQYF.

The sample holds many counts of this clonotype. CDR3 in DNA: TGTGCCAGCAGCGTAGGGCGGGGGAACACCGGGGAGCTGTTTTTT. Protein: CASSVGRGNTGELFF. The J gene is TRBJ2-2, the V gene TRBV9; TRBD2 might be the D (6 bases). Between the trimmed V and J ends, which lost 0 bases and 1 base, there was a span of 7 bases. Germline assignment: CDR1 SGDLS and CDR2 YYNGEE. CDR3 size: 15 residues.

The sample holds many counts of this clonotype. The V gene is TRBV5-1, the J gene TRBJ2-7; D could derive from TRBD1 or TRBD2 (6 bases each). The length of the CDR3 is 14 residues. The V gene lost 1 base and the J gene lost 2 bases, with 10 bases spanning the gap. Germline V lookup: CDR1 SGHRS, CDR2 YFSETQ. CDR3 nucleotides: TGCGCCAGCAGCTTGACAGGGACTCCCTACGAGCAGTACTTC. Its translation: CASSLTGTPYEQYF.

The table lists this clonotype with many counts. The chain has TRBV5-1 and TRBJ2-2; D perhaps matches TRBD2 (7 bases). This CDR3 contains 17 residues. Trimming took 3 bases from V and 7 from J, leaving 22 bases between them. Germline assignment: CDR1 SGHRS and CDR2 YFSETQ. The CDR3 is CASSSPSREGESGELFF. In DNA form, the CDR3 reads TGCGCCAGCAGCTCTCCCTCCAGGGAGGGGGAGAGCGGGGAGCTGTTTTTT.

This clonotype came up many times. The V gene is TRBV6-2 or TRBV6-3, the J gene TRBJ1-1, with 8 bases matching TRBD1. The V gene's germline CDR1 is MNHEY and CDR2 SVGEGT. The CDR3 loop spans 17 amino acids. Trimming removed 6 bases from V and 1 base from J; junction bases left unmatched: 13. The CDR3 loop reads CASSPDRGPGWNTEAFF. The DNA for the CDR3 is TGTGCCAGCAGCCCCGACAGGGGCCCCGGCTGGAACACTGAAGCTTTCTTT.

This clonotype was recorded at least ten times. The chain has TRBV12-3 or TRBV12-4 and TRBJ1-5, with 7 bases lining up with TRBD1. This CDR3 is built from 14 residues. The junction had 5 bases not matched to a gene; V was cut back by 6 bases and J by 3 bases. The CDR3: CASSPTGNNQPQHF. The CDR3 nucleotides are TGTGCCAGCAGCCCGACAGGGAACAATCAGCCCCAGCATTTT.

The sample holds many counts of this clonotype. V gene TRBV2 combines with J gene TRBJ2-5; D uncertain. The CDR3 is 13 amino acids. Trimming took off 5 bases at V and 4 bases at J, with 11 bases between the two ends. The germline V gene has CDR1 SNHLY and CDR2 FYNNEI. The CDR3 region is CASSRDAGETQYF. In nucleotides, the CDR3 is TGTGCCAGCAGTCGAGACGCCGGAGAGACCCAGTACTTC.

The table lists this clonotype with many counts. The V call is TRBV5-6, the J call TRBJ2-5; D unclear. The CDR3 is 15 residues long. Germline V gives CDR1 SGHDT, CDR2 YYEEEE. The V end was cut by 0 bases, the J end by 1 base, with 10 bases between. The CDR3 DNA is TGTGCCAGCAGCTTGGAGGCATATGTCCAAGAGACCCAGTACTTC. It specifies CASSLEAYVQETQYF.

About this clonotype: This may be a read error, as it is one base from a much larger clone. The chain combines TRBV5-1 with TRBJ2-1; D is unclear. Germline loops: CDR1 SGHRS, CDR2 YFSETQ. This CDR3 is built from 14 residues. CDR3 protein: CTSSFPKGYNEQFF. For the CDR3, the DNA is TGCACCAGCAGCTTCCCTAAAGGGTACAATGAGCAGTTCTTC.

Many counts were recorded for this clonotype. The rearrangement uses TRBV10-3 and TRBJ1-2; weak D call: TRBD1 (5 bases). V was cut by 2 bases and J by 2 bases, with 15 bases left in between. Per germline, CDR1 ENHRY and CDR2 SYGVKD. The CDR3 consists of 16 residues. The CDR3 reads CAISEQGPGLNYGYTF. The DNA of the CDR3 is TGTGCCATCAGTGAGCAAGGGCCGGGGCTAAACTATGGCTACACCTTC.

This clonotype was recorded many times. This rearrangement joins TRBV10-3 to TRBJ2-1; a weak D match, TRBD2 (6 bases). The germline V gene has CDR1 ENHRY and CDR2 SYGVKD. This CDR3 contains 15 residues. Trimming took 7 bases from V and 0 from J, leaving 13 bases between them. The CDR3 coding sequence is TGTGCCATCAATGTCGGGGGTGGCTCCTACAATGAGCAGTTCTTC. The encoded protein is CAINVGGGSYNEQFF.

This clonotype was counted at least ten times. This chain connects TRBV6-5 to TRBJ2-5; 10 positions match TRBD1. This CDR3 is 15 amino acids long. V lost 6 bases and J lost 9; bases outside the gene matches: 13. CDR1 is MNHEY and CDR2 is SVGAGI in the germline V gene. CDR3 nucleotide sequence: TGTGCCAGCAGGTCCGGGACAGGGGTCAATGAACCCCAGTACTTC. Translated: CASRSGTGVNEPQYF.

The sample holds many counts of this clonotype. The CDR3 here is CSVRTGLYNEQFF. DNA for the CDR3: TGCAGCGTGCGGACAGGTCTCTACAATGAGCAGTTCTTC. This chain joins TRBV29-1 and TRBJ2-1; 7 positions agree with TRBD1. J lost 3 bases, V lost 6 bases, and 5 bases had no gene match. The CDR3 spans 13 residues. Germline CDR1 reads SQVTM; CDR2 reads ANQGSEA.

The table lists this clonotype with many counts. The V gene is TRBV7-6, the J gene TRBJ2-3; D is unresolved. From germline, CDR1 is SGHVS and CDR2 FNYEAQ. With 1 base removed from V and 6 bases from J, the gap between germline ends came to 11 bases. This CDR3 has 14 amino acids. The CDR3 nucleotides are TGTGCCAGCAGCTTAGTGACTCCAGACGATACGCAGTATTTT. This encodes CASSLVTPDDTQYF.

This clonotype was recorded at least ten times. This sequence joins TRBV18 and TRBJ1-5; 10 bases match TRBD1. Unmatched junction bases numbered 5, after V lost 0 bases and J lost 3 bases. Germline CDR1 and CDR2: KGHSH and LQKENI. This CDR3 is built from 17 residues. CDR3: CASSPPGTGVSNQPQHF. CDR3 coding DNA: TGTGCCAGCTCACCACCCGGGACAGGGGTTTCCAATCAGCCCCAGCATTTT.

Many counts were recorded for this clonotype. The chain has TRBV20-1 and TRBJ1-6; a possible D gene is TRBD1 (5 bases). The CDR3 runs to 17 residues. V was pared by 0 bases and J by 2 bases, with 14 bases between. Germline V gene sequence: CDR1 DFQATT, CDR2 SNEGSKA (reference sequence). For the CDR3, the DNA is TGCAGTGCTAGAGATTTCCGTCAAGGGGCCTATAATTCACCCCTCCACTTT. This translates into CSARDFRQGAYNSPLHF.